What follows is one TCR beta chain and its context. The CDR3 length is 16 residues. In germline, CDR1 is MNHNY, CDR2 SVGAGI (reference sequence). The germline V and J ends were trimmed by 7 bases and 4 bases, with 22 bases remaining between them. Profiling relied on immunoSEQ multiplex PCR, and the TCRdb table lists in-frame clones only, not all of them. Here the sample spans tens of thousands of clones, around 85% being singletons. The data originate from a study of blood T cell repertoires in COVID-19. The wider study: PBMCs, B-cell-depleted T cells, or T cells were the source of the cDNA or gDNA that made up the material.

The sample was peripheral blood. The chain is built from TRBV6-6 and TRBJ1-1; the D gene is possibly TRBD1 (5 bases). This TCR derives from a woman older than 75 with active or convalescent COVID-19. The CDR3 is CASTRGDGVLGTEAFF. In nucleotides, the CDR3 is TGTGCCAGCACCCGGGGGGATGGAGTCTTAGGCACTGAAGCTTTCTTT.